A selection of T cell receptor beta chains follows, all from one sample in a study of blood T cell repertoires in COVID-19. TCRdb's copy holds only in-frame clones and misses some; the assay was immunoSEQ multiplex PCR. Among 200,000 to 250,000 clones listed, about 80% were seen once. Sequencing was carried out using PBMCs or T cells enriched from blood (not recorded which). The receptors were sampled from a man aged 55-75 years who had recovered from COVID-19. The CDR3 runs from the conserved cysteine through the conserved F or W. The order of the fields is D gene, V gene, clone size, J gene, CDR3 DNA, CDR3 protein. The D gene is left open where the match is weak. For some rows the clone size is stated as once, few or many, or as a class when expanded; others skip it.

D gene: TRBD2
V gene: TRBV2
clone size: NA
J gene: TRBJ2-2
CDR3 DNA: TGTGCCAGCAGTCTAGCGGGGGGCGACACCGGGGAGCTGTTTTTT
CDR3 protein: CASSLAGGDTGELFF

D gene: NA
V gene: TRBV4-3
clone size: NA
J gene: TRBJ1-4
CDR3 DNA: TGCGCCAGCAGCCAAGTTTGGCAGGGGCCAACTAATGAAAAACTGTTTTTT
CDR3 protein: CASSQVWQGPTNEKLFF

D gene: TRBD2
V gene: TRBV19
clone size: NA
J gene: TRBJ2-7
CDR3 DNA: TGTGCCAGTATGGGGGGGGACGAGCAGTACTTC
CDR3 protein: CASMGGDEQYF

D gene: TRBD1
V gene: TRBV5-1
clone size: NA
J gene: TRBJ1-2
CDR3 DNA: TGCGCCAGCAGCAGAACAGGGGGCGCGGAGGGCTACACCTTC
CDR3 protein: CASSRTGGAEGYTF

D gene: TRBD2
V gene: TRBV18
clone size: NA
J gene: TRBJ2-7
CDR3 DNA: TGTGCCAGCTCGGTACTAGCGGGCAGCTCCTACGAGCAGTACTTC
CDR3 protein: CASSVLAGSSYEQYF

D gene: TRBD1
V gene: TRBV5-1
clone size: NA
J gene: TRBJ1-4
CDR3 DNA: TGCGCCAGCAGCAACAGGGGTGGGGGAATTGAAAAACTGTTTTTT
CDR3 protein: CASSNRGGGIEKLFF

D gene: NA
V gene: TRBV7-6
clone size: NA
J gene: TRBJ1-4
CDR3 DNA: TGTGCCAGCAGCTTAGGGACAGACTTTGCAACTAATGAAAAACTGTTTTTT
CDR3 protein: CASSLGTDFATNEKLFF

D gene: TRBD2
V gene: TRBV7-3
clone size: once
J gene: TRBJ2-1
CDR3 DNA: TGTGCCAGCAGCTCCGGTCGGACTAGCGGGGCAAGTGAGCAGTTCTTC
CDR3 protein: CASSSGRTSGASEQFF

D gene: NA
V gene: TRBV5-1
clone size: NA
J gene: TRBJ1-4
CDR3 DNA: TGCGCCAGCAGACCAGCAGTCTCGACCCCAGGCGCCGTTTTT
CDR3 protein: CASRPAVSTPGAVF

D gene: NA
V gene: TRBV2
clone size: NA
J gene: TRBJ1-2
CDR3 DNA: TGTGCCAGCAGTTATACCCGGACAGATCCCAACTATGGCTACACCTTC
CDR3 protein: CASSYTRTDPNYGYTF

D gene: NA
V gene: TRBV18
clone size: once
J gene: TRBJ1-2
CDR3 DNA: TGTGCCAGCTCACCTTTTGGGGGGGCCGATGGCTACACCTTC
CDR3 protein: CASSPFGGADGYTF

D gene: TRBD1
V gene: TRBV6-2/TRBV6-3
clone size: NA
J gene: TRBJ2-7
CDR3 DNA: TGTGCCAGCAGTACAGGACAGGTCGTGGGCTACGAGCAGTACTTC
CDR3 protein: CASSTGQVVGYEQYF

D gene: TRBD1
V gene: TRBV9
clone size: NA
J gene: TRBJ2-2
CDR3 DNA: TGTGCCAGCACCTCCAGGGACAGGGCGAACACCGGGGAGCTGTTTTTT
CDR3 protein: CASTSRDRANTGELFF

D gene: NA
V gene: TRBV6-6
clone size: NA
J gene: TRBJ2-2
CDR3 DNA: TGTGCCAGCAGTAAAACAGGGCCCGTCACCGGGGAGCTGTTTTTT
CDR3 protein: CASSKTGPVTGELFF

D gene: NA
V gene: TRBV6-2/TRBV6-3
clone size: NA
J gene: TRBJ1-1
CDR3 DNA: TGTGCCAGCAGTTACTCGACCCACGACAGGACCCGCTCGAAGAACACTGAAGCTTTCTTT
CDR3 protein: CASSYSTHDRTRSKNTEAFF

D gene: NA
V gene: TRBV6-1
clone size: NA
J gene: TRBJ1-6
CDR3 DNA: TGTGCCAGCAGTGAAGCCGGAAACAGGGTGAACCCACGGCCTTATTCACCCCTCCACTTT
CDR3 protein: CASSEAGNRVNPRPYSPLHF

D gene: TRBD1
V gene: TRBV11-3
clone size: once
J gene: TRBJ2-7
CDR3 DNA: TGTGCCAGCAGCTCCCCGGACAGGCCCTACGAGCAGTACTTC
CDR3 protein: CASSSPDRPYEQYF

D gene: TRBD1
V gene: TRBV5-1
clone size: few
J gene: TRBJ1-4
CDR3 DNA: TGCGCCAGCAGCGCAACTACAGGGGGGGATGAAAAACTGTTTTTT
CDR3 protein: CASSATTGGDEKLFF

D gene: TRBD1
V gene: TRBV20-1
clone size: NA
J gene: TRBJ1-2
CDR3 DNA: TGCAGTGCTAGTCCTGGACAGGGATATGGCTACACCTTC
CDR3 protein: CSASPGQGYGYTF

D gene: NA
V gene: TRBV19
clone size: NA
J gene: TRBJ1-1
CDR3 DNA: TGTGCCAGTAGTAGCCAGGGGAACACTGAAGCTTTCTTT
CDR3 protein: CASSSQGNTEAFF

D gene: TRBD2
V gene: TRBV6-2/TRBV6-3
clone size: NA
J gene: TRBJ2-3
CDR3 DNA: TGTGCCAGCAGTCATAAGCGGGGGGGCACAGATACGCAGTATTTT
CDR3 protein: CASSHKRGGTDTQYF

D gene: TRBD1
V gene: TRBV11-1
clone size: once
J gene: TRBJ1-6
CDR3 DNA: TGTGCCAGCAGCTTAGTAGGGGGCTCACCCCTCCACTTT
CDR3 protein: CASSLVGGSPLHF

D gene: NA
V gene: TRBV6-5
clone size: NA
J gene: TRBJ2-5
CDR3 DNA: TGTGCCAGCAGGAAGATGGAGTACCAAGAGACCCAGTACTTC
CDR3 protein: CASRKMEYQETQYF

D gene: NA
V gene: TRBV6-2/TRBV6-3
clone size: NA
J gene: TRBJ1-1
CDR3 DNA: TGTGCCAGCAGCAAGACATGGGGCCGCACTGAAGCTTTCTTT
CDR3 protein: CASSKTWGRTEAFF

D gene: TRBD1
V gene: TRBV11-2
clone size: NA
J gene: TRBJ2-5
CDR3 DNA: TGTGCCAGCAGCTTAGCCTGGGACAGCCAAGAGACCCAGTACTTC
CDR3 protein: CASSLAWDSQETQYF

D gene: TRBD1
V gene: TRBV28
clone size: NA
J gene: TRBJ1-2
CDR3 DNA: TGTGCCAGCAGTGAACAGGGGGCTTCTAACTATGGCTACACCTTC
CDR3 protein: CASSEQGASNYGYTF

D gene: TRBD2
V gene: TRBV7-9
clone size: NA
J gene: TRBJ2-7
CDR3 DNA: TGTGCCGTCGGGACTAGCGGATCCTACGAGCAGTACTTC
CDR3 protein: CAVGTSGSYEQYF

D gene: NA
V gene: TRBV10-3
clone size: NA
J gene: TRBJ1-3
CDR3 DNA: TGTGCCTCAAAGCCTACAGGGTCTATCCTATCTGGAAACACCATATATTTT
CDR3 protein: CASKPTGSILSGNTIYF

D gene: NA
V gene: TRBV29-1
clone size: NA
J gene: TRBJ1-1
CDR3 DNA: TGCAGCGTTGTAAGGGGGACTGAAGCTTTCTTT
CDR3 protein: CSVVRGTEAFF

D gene: NA
V gene: TRBV19
clone size: NA
J gene: TRBJ1-1
CDR3 DNA: TGTGCCAGTAGTATCAGTTCCTCGAACACTGAAGCTTTCTTT
CDR3 protein: CASSISSSNTEAFF

D gene: NA
V gene: TRBV18
clone size: NA
J gene: TRBJ1-4
CDR3 DNA: TGTGCCAGCTCACCAAGACAGAATGAAAAACTGTTTTTT
CDR3 protein: CASSPRQNEKLFF

D gene: NA
V gene: TRBV2
clone size: NA
J gene: TRBJ1-5
CDR3 DNA: TGTGCCAGCAACACAGGAGGGGTCGATCAGCCCCAGCATTTT
CDR3 protein: CASNTGGVDQPQHF

D gene: NA
V gene: TRBV7-7
clone size: NA
J gene: TRBJ2-5
CDR3 DNA: TGTGCTAGCAGCTTAGTGGGGGGGCCACAAGAGACCCAGTACTTC
CDR3 protein: CASSLVGGPQETQYF

D gene: TRBD2
V gene: TRBV27
clone size: NA
J gene: TRBJ2-5
CDR3 DNA: TGTGCCAGCAGTGCCCCGGGAGGTCGGCAAGAGACCCAGTACTTC
CDR3 protein: CASSAPGGRQETQYF

D gene: NA
V gene: TRBV28
clone size: NA
J gene: TRBJ1-3
CDR3 DNA: TGTGCCAGCAGTTCCTCCCAAACGGGATTCCTATCTGGAAACACCATATATTTT
CDR3 protein: CASSSSQTGFLSGNTIYF

D gene: TRBD1
V gene: TRBV3-1/TRBV3-2
clone size: NA
J gene: TRBJ2-7
CDR3 DNA: TGTGCCAGCAGCCAAACCGGGACAGGGCCCAACTACGAGCAGTACTTC
CDR3 protein: CASSQTGTGPNYEQYF

D gene: NA
V gene: TRBV11-3
clone size: NA
J gene: TRBJ2-6
CDR3 DNA: TGTGCCAGCAGCACTAAGAGCTCTGGGGCCAACGTCCTGACTTTC
CDR3 protein: CASSTKSSGANVLTF